One sample yielded the 4 T cell receptor beta chains listed below, sequenced in a study of hypomethylating agent response in myelodysplastic syndrome. Sequencing was performed with immunoSEQ multiplex PCR; in TCRdb, only in-frame clones are kept and a portion is missing. The sample shows 4,500 to 5,500 clones, over 70% of them seen only once. Sequenced material: bone marrow, taken before or after starting hypomethylating agent treatment for myelodysplastic syndrome (not recorded which). The receptors shown here come from a human donor with myelodysplastic syndrome.

V gene TRBV2 combines with J gene TRBJ2-5, with 7 bases lining up with TRBD1. Germline V gene data show CDR1 as SNHLY and CDR2 as FYNNEI. Trimming cost V 7 bases and J 2 bases; bases outside gene matches: 4. CDR3 length equals 13 residues. The CDR3 nucleotides are TGTGCCAGCAAGTCGACAGGGCAAGAGACCCAGTACTTC. Its protein is CASKSTGQETQYF.

This clone has just one count. This chain joins TRBV11-2 and TRBJ1-6; D gene uncertain. Germline V gene sequence: CDR1 SGHAT, CDR2 FQNNGV. The CDR3 is made up of 16 amino acids. Deletions cut 2 bases from V and 0 bases from J, with 8 bases between. The CDR3 sequence: CASSLRSYSYNSPLHF. The CDR3 nucleotides read TGTGCCAGCAGCTTAAGATCCTACTCCTATAATTCACCCCTCCACTTT. The complete variable domain, with remaining parts taken from reference TRBV11-2 and TRBJ1-6, reads EAGVAQSPRYKIIEKRQSVAFWCNPISGHATLYWYQQILGQGPKLLIQFQNNGVVDDSQLPKDRFSAERLKGVDSTLKIQPAKLEDSAVYLCASSLRSYSYNSPLHFGNGTRLTVT.

The genes are TRBV4-1 and TRBJ2-7; 7 bases align to TRBD2. Unmatched junction bases numbered 4, after V lost 5 bases and J lost 3 bases. Germline V gene sequence: CDR1 MGHRA, CDR2 YSYEKL. This CDR3 region has 13 residues. CDR3 DNA sequence: TGCGCCAGCAGCTGGTCTAGCGGCTACGAGCAGTACTTC. It yields the protein CASSWSSGYEQYF.

This clone was observed a single time. CDR3 sequence (DNA): TGTGCCAGTAGCCTCTCAGCGAACACCGGGGAGCTGTTTTTT. It codes for CASSLSANTGELFF. This chain uses TRBV19 with TRBJ2-2; D is uncertain. V was shortened by 6 bases and J by 0 bases, with 8 bases between the two germline ends. CDR1 is LNHDA and CDR2 is SQIVND in the germline V gene (reference sequence). The CDR3 is 14 amino acids.